The next 13 T cell receptor beta chains were all read from a single sample in a study of T cells in Graves' hyperthyroidism and ophthalmopathy. Using RNA transcripts as the source, TCR beta CDR3 regions were amplified. The HTBI set primed first-round TCR CDR3 RT-PCR. TCRdb reanalysed the multiplex PCR reads using MiXCR and keeps one entry per CDR3 protein. In the table there are about 180,000 distinct CDR3 sequences, about 9.4% of which are singletons. The sequencing input was blood. These receptors were taken from a woman under 30 with Graves' hyperthyroidism that later progressed to Graves' ophthalmopathy.

This clonotype was counted at least ten times. The chain carries TRBV19 and TRBJ1-6, with TRBD1 identical over 9 bases. The J segment lost 7 bases and the V segment lost 3 bases, leaving 22 bases of the junction unmatched. The CDR3 consists of 21 residues. In germline, CDR1 is LNHDA, CDR2 SQIVND (reference sequence). The DNA for the CDR3 is TGTGCCAGTAGTATGGCCCCTGGGGGATATCGGACAGGGGCCCTCAATTCACCCCTCCACTTT. Its protein is CASSMAPGGYRTGALNSPLHF.

This chain connects TRBV10-2 to TRBJ2-2, with 8 nucleotides matching TRBD2. Losses at the gene ends were 3 bases for V and 6 bases for J; bases not matched to a gene: 12. CDR1 is WSHSY, CDR2 SAAADI, per germline. The length of the CDR3 is 17 residues. This chain's CDR3 is CASSDGPGGTPPGELFF. The CDR3 DNA reads as TGCGCCAGCAGTGATGGGCCGGGGGGGACACCACCCGGGGAGCTGTTTTTT.

The table lists this clonotype with many counts. The V call is TRBV11-1, the J call TRBJ2-7; no reliable D call. V dropped 5 bases and J dropped 4 bases, with 15 bases sitting between them. The CDR3 length is 14 residues. The germline CDR1 and CDR2 sequences are SGHAT and FQDESV (reference sequence). The CDR3 region has the DNA TGTGCCAGCAGCCCCTCCAGTGGGGTGTACGAGCAGTACTTC. It encodes CASSPSSGVYEQYF. The entire variable domain, with the rest obtained from reference TRBV11-1 and TRBJ2-7, is as follows: EAEVAQSPRYKITEKSQAVAFWCDPISGHATLYWYRQILGQGPELLVQFQDESVVDDSQLPKDRFSAERLKGVDSTLKIQPAELGDSAMYLCASSPSSGVYEQYFGPGTRLTVT.

This clonotype was counted ten times or more. The chain has TRBV7-9 and TRBJ2-3; D is unresolved. Trimming cost V 4 bases and J 0 bases, with 5 bases left between them. Germline V CDR1 and CDR2: SEHNR, FQNEAQ (reference sequence). This CDR3 has 13 residues. Written as DNA, the CDR3 is TGTGCCAGCAGCTCTCCTAGCACAGATACGCAGTATTTT. Translation gives CASSSPSTDTQYF. Variable domain in full (rest from reference TRBV7-9 and TRBJ2-3): DTGVSQNPRHKITKRGQNVTFRCDPISEHNRLYWYRQTLGQGPEFLTYFQNEAQLEKSRLLSDRFSAERPKGSFSTLEIQRTEQGDSAMYLCASSSPSTDTQYFGPGTRLTVL.

There are many counts of this clonotype. The chain combines TRBV25-1 with TRBJ2-2; TRBD2 agrees at 11 bases. CDR1 is MGHDK and CDR2 is SYGVNS in the germline V gene. The CDR3 length is 18 residues. Germline trimming cut 3 bases from V and 1 base from J; bases unmatched to any gene: 7. The CDR3 DNA reads TGTGCCAGCAGTGACCTAGCGGGAGGAACCTTGAACACCGGGGAGCTGTTTTTT. It yields the protein CASSDLAGGTLNTGELFF.

This clonotype has only a few counts. The gene calls are TRBV5-6 and TRBJ1-4, with TRBD1 identical over 9 bases. This CDR3 comprises 14 residues. Germline V gives CDR1 SGHDT, CDR2 YYEEEE. Losses at the gene ends were 4 bases for V and 10 bases for J; bases not matched to a gene: 8. CDR3 nucleotides: TGTGCCAGCAGCAAGGACAGGGGAGGATTAAAACTGTTTTTT. This sequence encodes CASSKDRGGLKLFF.

This clonotype came up a few times. The chain joins TRBV3-1 to TRBJ2-1, with D perhaps TRBD1 (6 bases). The CDR3 runs to 17 residues. V lost 4 bases and J 5 bases, leaving 21 bases between the germline ends. Germline CDR1 reads LGHDT; CDR2 reads YNNKEL (reference sequence). The CDR3 protein is CASSPTGGEADNNEQFF. The CDR3 DNA follows: TGTGCCAGCAGCCCCACTGGGGGCGAGGCTGATAACAATGAGCAGTTCTTC.

In this sample, this clonotype turned up many times. V and J are TRBV2 and TRBJ1-5; D gene uncertain. The CDR3 is 12 amino acids. Trimming took off 6 bases at V and 6 bases at J, with 9 bases between the two ends. Per the germline V gene, CDR1 is SNHLY and CDR2 is FYNNEI. This CDR3 reads CASRGGLQPQHF. CDR3 nucleotides: TGTGCCAGCAGGGGTGGACTTCAGCCCCAGCATTTT.

Here the CDR3 DNA reads TGTGCCAGCAGCTCGGGCGGGACTAGCGGGATGGGGGAGACCCAGTACTTC. It yields the protein CASSSGGTSGMGETQYF. The J gene is TRBJ2-5, the V gene TRBV5-4, with TRBD2 identical over 13 bases. Germline values: CDR1 SGHNT, CDR2 YYREEE (reference sequence). The CDR3 totals 17 residues. The J segment lost 5 bases and the V segment lost 3 bases, leaving 10 bases of the junction unmatched.

This clonotype was observed a handful of times. A much more abundant neighbour one base away suggests this may be a read error. The chain recombines TRBV4-1 with TRBJ1-1, with 10 bases fitting TRBD1. This CDR3 spans 16 amino acids. V was pared by 6 bases and J by 5 bases, with 12 bases of the junction left unmatched. Germline values: CDR1 MGHRA, CDR2 YSYEKL. CDR3 nucleotides: TGCGCCAGCAGGCCCGAGACAGGGGGCGCGGGGACTGAAGCTTTCTTT. Amino acid sequence: CASRPETGGAGTEAFF.

This clonotype was counted ten times or more. This chain connects TRBV28 to TRBJ1-2; D might be TRBD1 (6 bases). Trimming took off 1 base at V and 8 bases at J, with 14 bases between the two ends. Germline V gene sequence: CDR1 MDHEN, CDR2 SYDVKM. The CDR3 sequence is 14 residues long. The CDR3 nucleotides read TGTGCCAGCAGTTTATACCGGGGGCTTGGGGGCTACACCTTC. It translates to CASSLYRGLGGYTF.

The table lists this clonotype with many counts. This rearrangement joins TRBV7-9 to TRBJ2-1, with no clear D. CDR1 and CDR2 (germline): SEHNR, FQNEAQ (reference sequence). V lost 0 bases to trimming and J lost 8 bases, with 11 bases between them. There are 14 residues in the CDR3. The DNA of the CDR3 is TGTGCCAGCAGCTTAGCGACGACGTGGGATGAGCAGTTCTTC. Residues: CASSLATTWDEQFF.

V is TRBV6-1 and J is TRBJ1-2; no firm D call. CDR1 and CDR2 (germline): MNHNS, SASEGT. Deletions cut 6 bases from V and 4 bases from J, with 12 bases between. The CDR3 length is 13 residues. The chain's CDR3 is CASRPYGFYGYTF. The CDR3 nucleotides are TGTGCCAGCAGGCCGTATGGTTTCTATGGCTACACCTTC.